This T cell receptor (beta chain) was identified during a study of OX40 agonist ivuxolimab in advanced cancers. For this clone: Antigen unknown.

Overall study findings and caveats: Patients who responded partially at 0.1-3.0 mg/kg showed clonal expansion ranking among the lowest.

Trimming cost V 2 bases and J 4 bases, with 5 bases left between them. The CDR3 covers 12 residues. Germline loops: CDR1 SEHNR, CDR2 FQNEAQ (reference sequence). The data were produced by immunoSEQ multiplex PCR, yet TCRdb's version contains in-frame clones alone and is incomplete. The repertoire holds around 80,000 clones, with around 85% as singletons. The sequence was obtained from an adult with an advanced solid tumor such as melanoma, head and neck, liver or kidney cancer. Here the sequenced sample was CD4+ or CD8+ T cells sorted from blood, taken in a trial of the OX40 agonist ivuxolimab. The genes are TRBV7-9 and TRBJ1-1; the D is unclear. DNA of the CDR3: TGTGCCAGCAGCTTATCGGGCACTGAAGCTTTCTTT. As protein: CASSLSGTEAFF.